One and the same sample provided the 31 T cell receptor beta chains below, sequenced in a study of T-cell memory formation after mild COVID-19 (dated by TCRdb to the early 2020s). Library preparation was by 5' RACE. TCRdb shows the sequencer as Illumina NovaSeq 6000. The public reads were reanalyzed by TCRdb: fastp trimming at Q25, MiXCR alignment, in-frame beta chains only. Rows merge per CDR3 protein into single entries with the most common DNA and genes. The sample contains fewer than 95,000 distinct CDR3 sequences, about 13% of them found a single time. Together, the top ten hold about 29% of the sample. The sample taken for sequencing was PBMCs or a T cell subset sorted from them (not recorded which). The receptors were sampled from an adult woman who had mild COVID-19 (a few samples of this study predate the infection). The sample titles of this study are shuffled in the database, so cell type and time point are left out; the donor was told from shared clones.

This sequence joins TRBV3-1 and TRBJ2-7, with a tentative D call TRBD1 (5 bases). V lost 1 base and J 2 bases, leaving 9 bases between the germline ends. The CDR3 loop spans 14 amino acids. The V gene's germline CDR1 is LGHDT and CDR2 YNNKEL (reference sequence). DNA of the CDR3: TGTGCCAGCAGCCAAGCAGGGATGCCCTACGAGCAGTACTTC. Amino acids: CASSQAGMPYEQYF.

This chain uses TRBV12-3 or TRBV12-4 with TRBJ1-5, with unresolved D. This CDR3 is 16 amino acids long. V shed 3 bases and J shed 0 bases, with 12 bases lying between them. Here the CDR3 DNA reads TGTGCCAGCAGTTTTGGGCCCAATTTTAGCAATCAGCCCCAGCATTTT. Its translation: CASSFGPNFSNQPQHF.

Only a few counts were recorded for this clonotype. The chain joins TRBV29-1 to TRBJ1-2; 10 bases match TRBD1. The CDR3 spans 15 residues. Germline V gives CDR1 SQVTM, CDR2 ANQGSEA. The V and J ends lost 6 bases and 0 bases, in that order; junction bases with no gene match: 7. CDR3 DNA sequence: TGCAGCGTGCCGGGACAGGGGACCTCTAACTATGGCTACACCTTC. This encodes CSVPGQGTSNYGYTF.

This clonotype has only a few counts. The CDR3 here is CASSLVSRTDTQYF. DNA for the CDR3: TGTGCCAGCAGTTTAGTCAGCCGCACAGATACGCAGTATTTT. The chain uses TRBV27 and TRBJ2-3; D remains unclear. V was clipped by 2 bases and J by 1 base, with 7 bases between them. The CDR3 consists of 14 residues. CDR1 and CDR2 from the germline V gene are MNHEY and SMNVEV (reference sequence).

This chain connects TRBV30 to TRBJ2-1, with D hard to call. There are 11 residues in the CDR3. Trimming took 7 bases from V and 10 from J, leaving 14 bases between them. CDR1 and CDR2 from the germline V gene are GTSNPN and SVGIG (reference sequence). The CDR3 sequence is CALKGVREQFF. The CDR3, as DNA: TGTGCCTTGAAAGGCGTCCGGGAGCAGTTCTTC.

This chain links TRBV30 with TRBJ2-1; D is unclear. CDR1 and CDR2 (germline): GTSNPN, SVGIG (reference sequence). This CDR3 region has 15 residues. Trimming took off 5 bases at V and 6 bases at J, with 20 bases between the two ends. CDR3 nucleotides: TGTGCCTGGGAAACTTGGAGAACTGAAATCAATGAGCAGTTCTTC. Amino acids: CAWETWRTEINEQFF.

The chain uses TRBV29-1 and TRBJ1-1; tentatively, D is TRBD1 (5 bases). V lost 3 bases and J lost 6, with 11 bases in between. The CDR3 extends over 12 amino acids. The germline gives CDR1 SQVTM, CDR2 ANQGSEA. Here the CDR3 reads CSVDSPGPEAFF. DNA of the CDR3: TGCAGCGTTGATTCACCAGGGCCTGAAGCTTTCTTT.

This clonotype was counted a few times. This sequence joins TRBV15 and TRBJ2-5; maybe TRBD2 (5 bases). The germline CDR1 and CDR2 sequences are LNHNV and YYDKDF (reference sequence). Trimming removed 3 bases from V and 2 bases from J, with 13 bases in between. The CDR3 loop spans 15 amino acids. The CDR3 nucleotides are TGTGCCACCAGCAGTGAAGCGGCCCGACAAGAGACCCAGTACTTC. Protein product: CATSSEAARQETQYF.

The chain links TRBV4-1 to TRBJ2-5; D is perhaps TRBD2 (5 bases). Trimming cost V 4 bases and J 5 bases, with 17 bases left between them. Germline CDR1 reads MGHRA; CDR2 reads YSYEKL. CDR3 length equals 15 residues. In DNA, the CDR3 is TGCGCCAGCAGCCTGATCGGGGTGGACGGTGAGACCCAGTACTTC. This sequence encodes CASSLIGVDGETQYF.

The gene calls are TRBV6-5 and TRBJ2-2; D may be TRBD2 (5 bases). V was pared by 6 bases and J by 0 bases, with 17 bases between. This CDR3 has 17 residues. Germline V gene data show CDR1 as MNHEY and CDR2 as SVGAGI. Written as DNA, the CDR3 is TGTGCCAGCAGCCTCTTAAGGACGGAGGCGAACACCGGGGAGCTGTTTTTT. It encodes CASSLLRTEANTGELFF.

The chain joins TRBV7-8 to TRBJ2-1; D is unresolved. The CDR3 is 16 amino acids. The germline V gene encodes CDR1 SGHVS and CDR2 FQNEAQ. V lost 6 bases to trimming and J lost 8 bases, with 23 bases between them. CDR3 amino acids: CASSSKPGPYVDEQFF. As DNA, the CDR3 is TGTGCCAGCAGTTCTAAACCGGGCCCGTATGTAGATGAGCAGTTCTTC. The variable domain in full, with the rest retrieved from reference TRBV7-8 and TRBJ2-1, is GAGVSQSPRYKVAKRGQDVALRCDPISGHVSLFWYQQALGQGPEFLTYFQNEAQLDKSGLPSDRFFAERPEGSVSTLKIQRTQQEDSAVYLCASSSKPGPYVDEQFFGPGTRLTVL.

This clonotype occurred many times. The chain is built from TRBV6-5 and TRBJ1-2; 7 positions agree with TRBD1. Germline V gene sequence: CDR1 MNHEY, CDR2 SVGAGI. This CDR3 is 17 amino acids long. V shed 0 bases, J shed 3 bases, and the junction held 10 bases outside the gene matches. The CDR3 loop is CASSYSRDSVIHYGYTF. As DNA, the CDR3 is TGTGCCAGCAGTTACTCACGGGACAGCGTTATCCACTATGGCTACACCTTC.

The chain employs TRBV24-1 and TRBJ2-1; TRBD2 matches 7 bases. Germline V gene data show CDR1 as KGHDR and CDR2 as SFDVKD. The V gene end was trimmed by 0 bases and the J gene end by 8 bases; junction bases not matched to a gene: 6. This CDR3 has 15 residues. The CDR3: CATSDLQSGNDEQFF. For the CDR3, the DNA is TGTGCCACCAGTGATTTGCAAAGCGGGAACGATGAGCAGTTCTTC.

The chain joins TRBV7-9 to TRBJ2-7, with D possibly being TRBD1 (8 bases). Germline assignment: CDR1 SEHNR and CDR2 FQNEAQ (reference sequence). Trimming took off 3 bases at V and 2 bases at J, with 26 bases between the two ends. There are 19 residues in the CDR3. The CDR3 sequence is CASSFWPVHERGQAYEQYF. CDR3 DNA: TGTGCCAGCAGCTTTTGGCCTGTGCACGAGCGGGGACAGGCCTACGAGCAGTACTTC.

This clonotype was seen a few times. J is TRBJ2-7 and V is TRBV7-9, with a possible D match to TRBD2 (6 bases). The V end lost 5 bases, the J end lost 4 bases, and 15 bases lay between the germline ends. CDR3 length: 14 amino acids. CDR1 is SEHNR, CDR2 FQNEAQ, per germline (reference sequence). The CDR3 reads CASSPTGGMYEQYF. CDR3 nucleotide sequence: TGTGCCAGCAGCCCAACTGGCGGGATGTACGAGCAGTACTTC. The entire variable domain, with the rest obtained from reference TRBV7-9 and TRBJ2-7, is as follows: DTGVSQNPRHKITKRGQNVTFRCDPISEHNRLYWYRQTLGQGPEFLTYFQNEAQLEKSRLLSDRFSAERPKGSFSTLEIQRTEQGDSAMYLCASSPTGGMYEQYFGPGTRLTVT.

The chain's CDR3 is CASSVGTGTYNEQFF. CDR3 bases: TGTGCCAGCAGCGTCGGGACAGGAACCTACAATGAGCAGTTCTTC. The chain combines TRBV9 with TRBJ2-1; 8 bases map to TRBD1. The trim removed 2 bases at V and 2 bases at J, leaving 3 bases unmatched. The germline V gene has CDR1 SGDLS and CDR2 YYNGEE. CDR3 length: 15 amino acids. Based on the CDR3 plus reference TRBV9 and TRBJ2-1, the full variable domain is DSGVTQTPKHLITATGQRVTLRCSPRSGDLSVYWYQQSLDQGLQFLIQYYNGEERAKGNILERFSAQQFPDLHSELNLSSLELGDSALYFCASSVGTGTYNEQFFGPGTRLTVL.

V and J are TRBV29-1 and TRBJ2-3, with 10 bases matching TRBD2. Germline V gene sequence: CDR1 SQVTM, CDR2 ANQGSEA. V lost 7 bases and J lost 2; bases outside the gene matches: 6. The CDR3 is 14 amino acids. The CDR3 nucleotides are TGCAGCGCCAGACTAGCGGGCGTCACAGATACGCAGTATTTT. It yields the protein CSARLAGVTDTQYF.

This clonotype was detected a few times. The chain uses TRBV6-5 and TRBJ2-7; D gene ambiguous. This CDR3 comprises 14 residues. The germline V gene encodes CDR1 MNHEY and CDR2 SVGAGI. Trimming left V 4 bases short and J 3 bases short, with 13 bases between. The CDR3 DNA sequence: TGTGCCAGCAGTTTAACCCGGAGTTACTACGAGCAGTACTTC. Amino acids: CASSLTRSYYEQYF.

The chain recombines TRBV4-1 with TRBJ2-7; maybe TRBD2 (6 bases). The V end lost 4 bases, the J end lost 4 bases, and 17 bases lay between the germline ends. The CDR3 extends over 15 amino acids. Germline CDR1 is MGHRA and CDR2 is YSYEKL. The CDR3 DNA reads as TGCGCCAGCAGCCCAGAGGGACTGGGACCTTACGAGCAGTACTTC. Amino acid sequence: CASSPEGLGPYEQYF.

This chain connects TRBV28 to TRBJ2-5; 8 nucleotides match TRBD1. The length of the CDR3 is 15 residues. Losses at the gene ends were 2 bases for V and 5 bases for J; bases not matched to a gene: 7. Per the germline V gene, CDR1 is MDHEN and CDR2 is SYDVKM. The DNA for the CDR3 is TGTGCCAGCAGTTTAAACACTTGGACAGGGGAGACCCAGTACTTC. This codes for CASSLNTWTGETQYF.

This clonotype was seen many times. V usage is TRBV5-6 and J usage is TRBJ2-1; D not certain. The CDR3 has 11 residues. CDR1 is SGHDT and CDR2 is YYEEEE in the germline V gene. V lost 1 base, J lost 9 bases, and 5 bases lay in between. Here the CDR3 reads CASSLRVEQFF. The DNA of the CDR3 is TGTGCCAGCAGCTTGCGGGTTGAGCAGTTCTTC. The complete variable domain, with remaining parts taken from reference TRBV5-6 and TRBJ2-1, reads DAGVTQSPTHLIKTRGQQVTLRCSPKSGHDTVSWYQQALGQGPQFIFQYYEEEERQRGNFPDRFSGHQFPNYSSELNVNALLLGDSALYLCASSLRVEQFFGPGTRLTVL.

This clonotype came up a few times. The chain employs TRBV6-6 and TRBJ2-1; D not certain. The germline V gene encodes CDR1 MNHNY and CDR2 SVGAGI (reference sequence). The CDR3 runs to 13 residues. V shed 4 bases and J shed 7 bases, with 11 bases lying between them. This CDR3 is CASSFPSGNEQFF. CDR3 in DNA: TGTGCCAGCAGTTTCCCTTCTGGGAATGAGCAGTTCTTC.

This clonotype was seen repeatedly, ten times or more. The V and J genes are TRBV5-1 and TRBJ2-3; D assignment may be TRBD1 or TRBD2 (5 bases each). CDR1 and CDR2 (germline): SGHRS, YFSETQ. CDR3 length: 14 amino acids. V was shortened by 7 bases and J by 2 bases, with 14 bases between the two germline ends. In nucleotides, the CDR3 is TGCGCCAGCCGCTCTGAGGGGTACACAGATACGCAGTATTTT. Its translation: CASRSEGYTDTQYF.

This clonotype has more than one count but fewer than ten. The V gene is TRBV7-9, the J gene TRBJ1-5; no reliable D call. V was shortened by 3 bases and J by 6 bases, with 9 bases between the two germline ends. The CDR3 loop spans 13 amino acids. Germline values: CDR1 SEHNR, CDR2 FQNEAQ (reference sequence). CDR3 in amino acids: CASSLALGQPQHF. CDR3 DNA: TGTGCCAGCAGCTTGGCTCTAGGTCAGCCCCAGCATTTT.

This clonotype came up a few times. This chain joins TRBV27 and TRBJ2-7; 11 nucleotides match TRBD1. This CDR3 has 20 residues. Germline loops: CDR1 MNHEY, CDR2 SMNVEV (reference sequence). Trimming took 5 bases from V and 0 from J; bases not matched to a gene: 18. The chain's CDR3 is CASSLIERGQGEGCSYEQYF. Here the CDR3 DNA reads TGTGCCAGCAGTCTGATTGAGCGGGGACAGGGGGAAGGTTGCTCCTACGAGCAGTACTTC.

The chain employs TRBV12-3 or TRBV12-4 and TRBJ2-3, with 9 bases aligning to TRBD2. This CDR3 spans 19 amino acids. V shed 3 bases and J 0 bases; nucleotides not matched to a gene: 13. CDR3 region: CASSFHRLAGASSTDTQYF. The CDR3 bases are TGTGCCAGCAGTTTCCATCGGTTAGCGGGGGCTTCTAGCACAGATACGCAGTATTTT.

The chain links TRBV10-2 to TRBJ2-1, with 12 bases lining up with TRBD2. The V segment lost 3 bases and the J segment 5 bases; nucleotides outside the gene matches: 2. Germline assignment: CDR1 WSHSY and CDR2 SAAADI. The CDR3 is made up of 15 amino acids. In DNA, the CDR3 is TGCGCCAGCAGTGATTGGACTAGCGGGGACAATGAGCAGTTCTTC. Translation gives CASSDWTSGDNEQFF.

The V and J genes are TRBV7-7 and TRBJ1-4; no clear D gene. The CDR3 is 16 residues long. Trimming left V 3 bases short and J 8 bases short, with 19 bases between. Germline CDR1 is SSHAT and CDR2 is FNYEAQ (reference sequence). The CDR3 DNA reads as TGTGCCAGCAGCTTTAGGGAGAGAGGTTTTGAGGAAAAACTGTTTTTT. Translating gives CASSFRERGFEEKLFF.

The chain links TRBV27 to TRBJ2-7; D may be TRBD1 (5 bases). V dropped 5 bases and J dropped 2 bases, with 19 bases sitting between them. The CDR3 is 16 amino acids. Germline V gives CDR1 MNHEY, CDR2 SMNVEV (reference sequence). The CDR3 sequence is CASSLTVRSKAYEQYF. The CDR3 bases are TGTGCCAGCAGTCTGACAGTACGGTCCAAAGCCTACGAGCAGTACTTC.

This clonotype came up many times. V gene TRBV20-1 combines with J gene TRBJ2-1; TRBD2 matches at 9 bases. This CDR3 is 18 amino acids long. With V trimmed by 0 bases and J by 7 bases, 16 bases remained unmatched. Germline V CDR1 and CDR2: DFQATT, SNEGSKA (reference sequence). CDR3 DNA: TGCAGTGCTAGAGATCCCCCCTTAGCGGGAGTAAGGATGAATGAGCAGTTCTTC. Protein: CSARDPPLAGVRMNEQFF.

This clonotype came up a few times. The chain has TRBV4-1 and TRBJ1-1, with D unclear. This CDR3 contains 13 residues. V shed 8 bases and J shed 1 base, with 11 bases lying between them. Germline values: CDR1 MGHRA, CDR2 YSYEKL. The CDR3 loop is CASSAQRNTEAFF. The DNA for the CDR3 is TGCGCCAGCTCCGCGCAACGGAACACTGAAGCTTTCTTT.